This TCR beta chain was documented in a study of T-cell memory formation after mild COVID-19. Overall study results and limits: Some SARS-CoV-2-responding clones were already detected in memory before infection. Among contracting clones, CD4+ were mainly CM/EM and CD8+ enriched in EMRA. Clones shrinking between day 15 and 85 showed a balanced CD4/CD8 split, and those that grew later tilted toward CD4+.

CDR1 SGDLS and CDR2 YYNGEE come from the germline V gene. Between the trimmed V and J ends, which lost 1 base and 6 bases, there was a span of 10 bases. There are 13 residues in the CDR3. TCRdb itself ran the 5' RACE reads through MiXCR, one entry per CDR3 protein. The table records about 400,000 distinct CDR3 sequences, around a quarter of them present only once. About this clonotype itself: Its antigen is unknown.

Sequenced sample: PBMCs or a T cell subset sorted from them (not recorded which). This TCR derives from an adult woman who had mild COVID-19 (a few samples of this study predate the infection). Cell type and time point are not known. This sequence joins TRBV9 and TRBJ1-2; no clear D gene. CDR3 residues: CASSVLSTHGYTF. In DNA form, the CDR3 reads TGTGCCAGCAGCGTACTTTCTACCCATGGCTACACCTTC. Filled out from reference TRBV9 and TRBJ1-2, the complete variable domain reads DSGVTQTPKHLITATGQRVTLRCSPRSGDLSVYWYQQSLDQGLQFLIQYYNGEERAKGNILERFSAQQFPDLHSELNLSSLELGDSALYFCASSVLSTHGYTFGSGTRLTVV.